This entry is about one T cell receptor (beta chain). This clonotype was seen at least ten times. It lacks a known antigen. Base-call qualities are not available, and no considerably larger clone is one nucleotide away. These data are taken from a study of regulatory T cells in long-lasting Graves disease (dated by TCRdb to the early 2020s). Some background on the complete study: To count as having persistent Graves' disease, a patient had to have received antithyroid drug treatment for over 5 years with TSH receptor autoantibodies remaining persistently positive. This study used TCR sequencing and RNA sequencing of peripheral blood to compare persistent Graves' disease patients against newly diagnosed Graves' disease patients. The study took place in China and was registered as a clinical trial. TCR sequencing covered some 13 persistent and around 20 newly diagnosed Graves' disease patients, some 33 samples in total. Antithyroid drugs had been taken for approximately 10 years on average by persistent Graves' disease patients in the clinical cohort.

The library was produced with multiplex PCR. Sequencing was carried out with an Illumina HiSeq 4000. CDR3 regions were amplified by Arm-PCR with iRepertoire HTBI primers to construct TCR beta libraries. Gel purification was performed on PCR products prior to sequencing. The published analysis was carried out like this. Gene usage analysis of CDR3 amino acid clonotypes relied on the roughly 60 TRBV and 15 or so TRBJ segments identified across samples. COPE and FqMerger were used to merge the filtered high-quality paired reads into contigs. BLAST was used to align contigs to IMGT TRBV, TRBD and TRBJ reference genes, and CDR3 was defined according to IMGT. Highly expanded clones were defined as clonotypes with a frequency above 0.1%. Shannon entropy served as the measure of repertoire diversity, while the Gini coefficient captured V-J evenness. A clonotype found in more than one individual was treated as public. Clones were called with MiXCR by TCRdb after fastp trimmed the public reads at Q25, and only in-frame beta chains were retained. Rows with a matching CDR3 protein are joined into one entry that keeps the most common DNA and genes. The V and J calls and clone size are TCRdb's, not the authors'. Present in this sample are roughly 360,000 distinct CDR3 sequences, 20% to 25% of which were seen just once. Jointly, the top ten make up 25% to 30% of the sample.

Points the paper makes about the study in general: Only the TCR beta chain was sequenced and analyzed. The authors noted that the small sample size was a limitation that may lower accuracy. Only peripheral blood was studied, because thyroid tissue, the primary lesion, was inaccessible. Compared with newly diagnosed patients, patients with persistent Graves' disease had lower TCR Shannon entropy and fewer highly expanded clones, which suggests clonal expansion. Persistent patients shared more public clonotypes among themselves (around 2,800) than newly diagnosed patients did (more than 950). Preferential use of TRBV28, TRBJ1-2 and TRBJ2-5 was observed in persistent disease, whereas TRBV20-1 and TRBJ2-1 were favored in newly diagnosed disease.

Read against the paper, the sample's time point label means: persistent/refractory GD, antithyroid drugs over 5 years with positive TRAb. RNA was extracted from PBMCs in TRIzol for both TCR sequencing and RNA sequencing. The diagnosis of Graves' disease followed American Thyroid Association guidelines. Recruitment of patients was carried out at an endocrinology department in Xi'an, China. Each patient gave about 10 milliliters of peripheral blood, collected in an EDTA anticoagulant tube. Ficoll Paque Plus density gradient separation was used to isolate PBMCs, and no further T cell sorting was performed. An Agilent 2100 Bioanalyzer and agarose gel were used to check RNA quality, and a NanoDrop 2000 was used to measure RNA concentration. V is reduced by 4 bases and J by 3 bases, leaving a spacing of 10 bases between them. CDR1 and CDR2, per the germline V gene (reference sequence), are DFQATT and SNEGSKA. Including the terminal cysteine and phenylalanine, the CDR3 comprises 12 residues. Only the CDR3 portion is preserved as DNA: 36 bases, with reading frame beginning at the first base.

Sequences were derived from peripheral blood mononuclear cells (PBMCs), sampled when the disease was refractory, from a patient treated with antithyroid drugs. Recombination linked TRBV20-1 to TRBJ2-7, with the D gene uncertain. This receptor was taken from a woman between 35 and 50 years old with Graves disease. Donor details come from another sample of the same person, matched by shared clones. CDR3 protein: CSATDQSYEQYF. The nucleotide sequence is given as TGCAGTGCTACTGACCAGAGCTACGAGCAGTACTTC.